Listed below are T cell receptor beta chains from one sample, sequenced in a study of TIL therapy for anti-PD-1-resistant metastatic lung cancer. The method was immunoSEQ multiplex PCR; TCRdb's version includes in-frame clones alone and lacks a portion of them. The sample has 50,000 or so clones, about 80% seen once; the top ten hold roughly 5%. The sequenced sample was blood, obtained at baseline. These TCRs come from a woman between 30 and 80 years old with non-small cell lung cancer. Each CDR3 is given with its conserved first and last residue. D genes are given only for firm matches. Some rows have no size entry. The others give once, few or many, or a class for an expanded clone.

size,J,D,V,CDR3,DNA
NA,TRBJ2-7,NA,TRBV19,CASSIASVRSYEQYF,TGTGCCAGTAGTATAGCCAGCGTGAGGTCCTACGAGCAGTACTTC
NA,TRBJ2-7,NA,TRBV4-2,CASSQDSSYEQYF,TGTGCCAGCAGCCAAGACAGCTCCTACGAGCAGTACTTC
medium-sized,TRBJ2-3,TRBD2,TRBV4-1,CASSLRWASGEPSTDTQYF,TGCGCCAGCAGCCTGCGTTGGGCTAGCGGTGAACCTAGCACAGATACGCAGTATTTT
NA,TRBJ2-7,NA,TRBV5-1,CASRRTEGPYEQYF,TGCGCCAGCAGACGGACGGAGGGCCCATACGAGCAGTACTTC
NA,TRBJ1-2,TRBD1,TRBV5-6,CASTRRTGVQSYGYTF,TGTGCCAGCACCCGTAGGACAGGGGTTCAGAGCTATGGCTACACCTTC
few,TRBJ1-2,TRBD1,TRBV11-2,CASSAGTGAYGYTF,TGTGCCAGCAGCGCAGGGACAGGGGCCTATGGCTACACCTTC
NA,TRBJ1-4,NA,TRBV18,CASSPPEGLNEKLFF,TGTGCCAGCTCACCACCGGAAGGCCTTAATGAAAAACTGTTTTTT
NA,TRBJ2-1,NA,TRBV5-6,CASSSSGVSEQFF,TGTGCCAGCAGCTCCTCAGGGGTTAGTGAGCAGTTCTTC
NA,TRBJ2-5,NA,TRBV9,CASSPGSGKETQYF,TGTGCCAGCAGCCCAGGCTCAGGAAAAGAGACCCAGTACTTC
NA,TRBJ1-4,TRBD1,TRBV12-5,CASQRPGQGDSEKLFF,TGTGCTAGTCAGAGGCCGGGACAGGGGGATAGTGAAAAACTGTTTTTT
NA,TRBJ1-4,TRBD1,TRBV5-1,CASSRDRENEKLFF,TGCGCCAGCAGCCGGGACAGGGAGAACGAAAAACTGTTTTTT
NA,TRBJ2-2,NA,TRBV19,CASRYHIANTGELFF,TGTGCCAGTAGATACCACATTGCGAACACCGGGGAGCTGTTTTTT
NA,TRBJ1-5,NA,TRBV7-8,CASSLELNQPQHF,TGTGCCAGCAGCTTAGAGCTCAATCAGCCCCAGCATTTT
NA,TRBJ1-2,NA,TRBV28,CASEGPNYGYTF,TGTGCCAGCGAGGGGCCTAACTATGGCTACACCTTC
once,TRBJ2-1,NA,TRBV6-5,CASRWRSSYNEQFF,TGTGCCAGCAGGTGGCGAAGCTCCTACAATGAGCAGTTCTTC
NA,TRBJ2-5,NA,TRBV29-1,CSAEAQGYETQYF,TGCAGCGCCGAGGCGCAGGGGTATGAGACCCAGTACTTC
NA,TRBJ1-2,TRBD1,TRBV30,CAWSSGTANYGYTF,TGTGCCTGGAGCTCCGGGACAGCTAACTATGGCTACACCTTC
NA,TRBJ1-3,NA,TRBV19,CASSMGGSRVGNTIYF,TGTGCCAGTAGTATGGGCGGCAGCCGGGTCGGTAACACCATATATTTT
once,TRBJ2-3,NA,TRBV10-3,CAISPRQSTDTQYF,TGTGCCATCAGTCCCCGACAAAGCACAGATACGCAGTATTTT
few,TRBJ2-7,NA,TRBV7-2,CASSLGRAYEQYF,TGTGCCAGCAGCCTCGGAAGGGCCTACGAGCAGTACTTC
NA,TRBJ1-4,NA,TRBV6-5,CASRRAYEKLFF,TGTGCCAGCCGTCGGGCCTATGAAAAACTGTTTTTT
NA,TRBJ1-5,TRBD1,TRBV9,CASSVTGDNQPQHF,TGTGCCAGCAGCGTTACAGGGGACAATCAGCCCCAGCATTTT
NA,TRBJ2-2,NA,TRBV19,CASSIDLTVRGPGELFF,TGTGCCAGTAGTATAGATCTAACGGTGAGGGGACCCGGGGAGCTGTTTTTT
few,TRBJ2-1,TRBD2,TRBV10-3,CAIRESSGDEQFF,TGTGCCATCCGGGAGAGTAGCGGGGATGAGCAGTTCTTC
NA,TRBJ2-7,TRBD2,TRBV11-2,CASIRTSGSSSSYEQYF,TGTGCCAGCATCCGGACTAGCGGGAGTTCGAGCTCCTACGAGCAGTACTTC
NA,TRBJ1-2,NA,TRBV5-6,CASSFRGLYGYTF,TGTGCCAGCAGCTTCAGGGGTCTCTATGGCTACACCTTC
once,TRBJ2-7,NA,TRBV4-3,CASSQVLTGIATEQYF,TGCGCCAGCAGCCAAGTTTTAACAGGGATCGCGACCGAGCAGTACTTC
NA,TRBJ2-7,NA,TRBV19,CASSRLQGEQYF,TGTGCCAGTAGTCGCCTCCAGGGGGAGCAGTACTTC
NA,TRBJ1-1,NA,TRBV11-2,CASSGLQSMNTEAFF,TGTGCCAGCAGCGGACTACAGTCTATGAACACTGAAGCTTTCTTT
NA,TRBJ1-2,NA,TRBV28,CASDPQGLGYGYTF,TGTGCCAGCGACCCTCAGGGACTCGGGTATGGCTACACCTTC
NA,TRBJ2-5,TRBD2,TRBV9,CASSVVASGGYGQETQYF,TGTGCCAGCAGCGTAGTTGCGAGCGGGGGATACGGCCAAGAGACCCAGTACTTC
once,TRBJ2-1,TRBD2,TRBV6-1,CASIGGGSYNEQFF,TGTGCCAGCATTGGGGGGGGGTCCTACAATGAGCAGTTCTTC
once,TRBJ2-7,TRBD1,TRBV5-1,CASSLFGTGKLIEQYF,TGCGCCAGCAGCTTGTTCGGGACAGGGAAACTGATCGAGCAGTACTTC
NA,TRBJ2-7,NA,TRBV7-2,CASSLVFPVSYEQYF,TGTGCCAGCAGCTTAGTTTTCCCAGTTTCCTACGAGCAGTACTTC
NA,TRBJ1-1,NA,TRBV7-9,CASSSLDREAFF,TGTGCCAGCAGCTCCCTTGACAGGGAAGCTTTCTTT
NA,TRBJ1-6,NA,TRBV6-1,CASSAGPYNSPLHF,TGTGCCAGCAGCGCGGGCCCCTATAATTCACCCCTCCACTTT
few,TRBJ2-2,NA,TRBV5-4,CASSQNTGELFF,TGTGCCAGCAGCCAGAACACCGGGGAGCTGTTTTTT
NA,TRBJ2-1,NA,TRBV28,CASSPSTNEQFF,TGTGCCAGCAGTCCCTCGACCAATGAGCAGTTCTTC
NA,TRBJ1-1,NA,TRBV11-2,CASSGVLMNTEAFF,TGTGCCAGCAGCGGGGTGCTGATGAACACTGAAGCTTTCTTT
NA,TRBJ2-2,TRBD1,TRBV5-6,CASSGGTGGIGELFF,TGTGCCAGCAGCGGCGGGACAGGGGGTATCGGGGAGCTGTTTTTT
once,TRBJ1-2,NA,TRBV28,CASSWVRGEGYTF,TGTGCCAGCAGTTGGGTGAGGGGAGAGGGCTACACCTTC
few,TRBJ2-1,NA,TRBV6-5,CASSYSAFSYNEQFF,TGTGCCAGCAGTTACTCGGCTTTTTCCTACAATGAGCAGTTCTTC
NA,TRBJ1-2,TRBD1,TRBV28,CASSLPPGGGYTF,TGTGCCAGCAGCCTACCCCCAGGGGGCGGCTACACCTTC
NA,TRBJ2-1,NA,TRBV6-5,CASSHQVNEQFF,TGTGCCAGCAGCCACCAGGTCAATGAGCAGTTCTTC
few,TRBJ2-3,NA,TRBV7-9,CASSFSGSTDTQYF,TGTGCCAGCAGCTTTTCAGGGTCCACAGATACGCAGTATTTT
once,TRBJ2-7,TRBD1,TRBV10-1,CASTRTGGGEQYF,TGCGCCAGCACCAGGACAGGGGGCGGCGAGCAGTACTTC
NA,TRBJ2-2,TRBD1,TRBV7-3,CASSLIRDSNTGELFF,TGTGCCAGCAGCTTGATCCGGGACAGTAACACCGGGGAGCTGTTTTTT
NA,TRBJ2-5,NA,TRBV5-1,CASSQVRASEGQETQYF,TGCGCCAGCAGCCAAGTCCGGGCCTCCGAGGGGCAAGAGACCCAGTACTTC
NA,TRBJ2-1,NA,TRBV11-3,CASSSRGIEQFF,TGTGCCAGCAGCTCAAGGGGGATTGAGCAGTTCTTC
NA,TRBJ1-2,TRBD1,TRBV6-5,CASSWTGQGYTF,TGTGCCAGCAGTTGGACAGGACAGGGCTACACCTTC
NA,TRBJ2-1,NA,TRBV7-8,CASSLAYGSSSYNEQFF,TGTGCCAGCAGCTTAGCGTACGGGTCGAGCTCCTACAATGAGCAGTTCTTC
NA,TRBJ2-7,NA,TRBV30,CAWSGLQGSYEQYF,TGTGCCTGGAGCGGTTTACAGGGATCCTACGAGCAGTACTTC
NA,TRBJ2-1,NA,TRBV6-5,CASKLGPPLYNEQFF,TGTGCCAGCAAATTAGGGCCACCCCTCTACAATGAGCAGTTCTTC